The clone carrying this T cell receptor beta chain occurred many times. What it binds is unknown. This sample is drawn from a study of T cells in Graves' hyperthyroidism and ophthalmopathy. Study-wide findings and caveats: Separating ophthalmopathy from stable hyperthyroidism was achieved by a 13 V-J model. Ophthalmopathy got predicted by the model a median approximately six months before its onset. Blood shared most expanded thyroid clonotypes above 0.001.

TCR beta CDR3 regions were amplified from RNA. HTBI primers were employed in a first-round RT-PCR of the TCR CDR3. TCRdb processed the multiplex PCR reads anew with MiXCR; each CDR3 protein has one entry. The sample has hundreds of thousands of distinct CDR3 sequences, about 15% seen once. In patients aged 18 to 65, hyperthyroidism was newly diagnosed, with duration under 2 months. The germline CDR1 and CDR2 sequences are MNHNS and SASEGT. The CDR3 has 13 amino acids. The V end lost 5 bases, the J end lost 10 bases, and 17 bases lay between the germline ends. V and J are TRBV6-1 and TRBJ2-5; D assignment may be TRBD1 or TRBD2 (6 bases each). The sequencing input was blood. The source is a woman aged 18-29 years with Graves' hyperthyroidism. CDR3 bases: TGTGCCAGCAGTCGTCTTGCACAGGGAGGCCAGTACTTC. Translation: CASSRLAQGGQYF.